Each of the 11 T cell receptor beta chains below was sequenced from the same sample in a study of shared clonotypes between healthy human individuals. Using immunoSEQ multiplex PCR, the repertoire was profiled, and TCRdb retains in-frame clones only, with some absent. The sample consists of over a million clones, around 78% of them appearing once. Sequenced material: memory CD4+ T cells from PBMCs. Subset described: CD45RA-negative fraction. The origin of the receptors is a man aged 18 to 30 in good health. Some clones in this sample may be carry-over from other donors' samples.

The genes are TRBV4-1 and TRBJ2-5, with D possibly matching TRBD2 (5 bases). CDR3 length equals 13 residues. CDR1 MGHRA and CDR2 YSYEKL come from the germline V gene. Between the trimmed V and J ends, which lost 3 bases and 5 bases, there was a span of 10 bases. The CDR3 DNA sequence: TGCGCCAGCAGCCAGAGGGAGACTGAGACCCAGTACTTC. Encoded protein: CASSQRETETQYF.

The chain joins TRBV6-6 to TRBJ2-1, with D hard to call. This CDR3 contains 12 residues. V was clipped by 8 bases and J by 9 bases, with 14 bases between them. Germline V gene sequence: CDR1 MNHNY, CDR2 SVGAGI (reference sequence). The CDR3 sequence: CASAQSWGEQFF. The CDR3 DNA is TGTGCCAGCGCCCAGTCATGGGGTGAGCAGTTCTTC.

The chain joins TRBV7-9 to TRBJ1-4, with no clear D. Germline lookup yields CDR1 SEHNR and CDR2 FQNEAQ (reference sequence). The CDR3 length is 15 residues. V dropped 5 bases and J dropped 5 bases, with 15 bases sitting between them. The CDR3 DNA reads TGTGCCAGCAGCCGTCTCTTCCGGTCGAATGAAAAACTGTTTTTT. Translated, it gives CASSRLFRSNEKLFF.

This rearrangement joins TRBV5-1 to TRBJ2-7, with 7 bases identical to TRBD1. Per germline, CDR1 SGHRS and CDR2 YFSETQ. V shed 4 bases and J 2 bases; nucleotides not matched to a gene: 9. This CDR3 is built from 15 residues. CDR3 nucleotides: TGCGCCAGCAGCCCGGACGAGGGGGCGACCTACGAGCAGTACTTC. The encoded protein is CASSPDEGATYEQYF.

The chain links TRBV7-9 to TRBJ2-1; D is perhaps TRBD2 (7 bases). Germline V CDR1 and CDR2: SEHNR, FQNEAQ (reference sequence). The CDR3 totals 14 residues. V lost 1 base and J 9 bases, leaving 13 bases between the germline ends. CDR3 amino acids: CASSLGAGAAEQFF. CDR3 coding DNA: TGTGCCAGCAGCTTAGGGGCGGGGGCCGCTGAGCAGTTCTTC.

The chain links TRBV2 to TRBJ2-7; maybe TRBD2 (6 bases). V lost 11 bases to trimming and J lost 4 bases, with 18 bases between them. Germline values: CDR1 SNHLY, CDR2 FYNNEI. This CDR3 spans 13 amino acids. CDR3 coding DNA: TGTGCCGGATGTGGGGGGATGTCGTACGAGCAGTACTTC. Translation gives CAGCGGMSYEQYF. The entire variable domain, with the rest obtained from reference TRBV2 and TRBJ2-7, is as follows: EPEVTQTPSHQVTQMGQEVILRCVPISNHLYFYWYRQILGQKVEFLVSFYNNEISEKSEIFDDQFSVERPDGSNFTLKIRSTKLEDSAMYFCAGCGGMSYEQYFGPGTRLTVT.

The sample holds one count of this clone. This sequence joins TRBV29-1 and TRBJ1-1; D is perhaps TRBD1 (5 bases). Looked up from germline, CDR1 is SQVTM and CDR2 is ANQGSEA. The V and J ends lost 3 bases and 3 bases respectively, with 20 bases between them. The CDR3 consists of 16 residues. Here the CDR3 DNA reads TGCAGCGTTGATCACCTGGCGAGGGGCAGGGACACTGAAGCTTTCTTT. Translated, it gives CSVDHLARGRDTEAFF.

The genes are TRBV29-1 and TRBJ2-5; D unclear. The V and J ends lost 4 bases and 3 bases respectively, with 6 bases between them. The germline gives CDR1 SQVTM, CDR2 ANQGSEA. The CDR3 length is 11 residues. The CDR3 spells CSVVPEETQYF. CDR3 coding DNA: TGCAGCGTTGTACCGGAAGAGACCCAGTACTTC.

This rearrangement joins TRBV9 to TRBJ2-5; D perhaps matches TRBD1 (6 bases). V was shortened by 4 bases and J by 5 bases, with 15 bases between the two germline ends. This CDR3 spans 14 amino acids. CDR1 SGDLS and CDR2 YYNGEE come from the germline V gene. CDR3 sequence: CASSPGKGVETQYF. For the CDR3, the DNA is TGTGCCAGCAGCCCAGGGAAGGGGGTGGAGACCCAGTACTTC. The full variable domain, with the rest looked up from reference TRBV9 and TRBJ2-5, is DSGVTQTPKHLITATGQRVTLRCSPRSGDLSVYWYQQSLDQGLQFLIQYYNGEERAKGNILERFSAQQFPDLHSELNLSSLELGDSALYFCASSPGKGVETQYFGPGTRLLVL.

V and J are TRBV30 and TRBJ2-1; 12 positions agree with TRBD2. The J segment lost 10 bases and the V segment lost 0 bases, leaving 7 bases of the junction unmatched. The germline CDR1 and CDR2 sequences are GTSNPN and SVGIG (reference sequence). The CDR3 is 15 amino acids. In nucleotides, the CDR3 is TGTGCCTGGAGTGTTTTGGCTAGCGGGAGGGGAGAGCAGTTCTTC. Its protein product is CAWSVLASGRGEQFF.

The genes are TRBV19 and TRBJ1-3; D unclear. The ends were cut back, 3 bases at V and 0 bases at J, with 6 bases in the middle. The germline gives CDR1 LNHDA, CDR2 SQIVND (reference sequence). CDR3 length equals 14 residues. Written as DNA, the CDR3 is TGTGCCAGTAGTATCACGGGCTCTGGAAACACCATATATTTT. Residues: CASSITGSGNTIYF.